These 26 T cell receptor beta chains came from one sample sequenced in a study of OX40 agonist ivuxolimab in advanced cancers. Assay used: immunoSEQ multiplex PCR; TCRdb lists only in-frame clones, some missing. This table holds 48,000 or so clones, 80% to 90% found once. Material: CD4+ or CD8+ T cells sorted from blood, obtained in a trial of the OX40 agonist ivuxolimab. The receptor set was obtained from an adult with an advanced solid tumor such as melanoma, head and neck, liver or kidney cancer.

This chain connects TRBV19 to TRBJ2-3; 15 bases fit TRBD2. J gave up 0 bases and V 3 bases, and 7 bases lay outside the gene matches. CDR3 length: 19 residues. Germline V CDR1 and CDR2: LNHDA, SQIVND (reference sequence). The CDR3 nucleotides are TGTGCCAGTAGTATGGGGGGACTAGCGGGAGGACTTAGCACAGATACGCAGTATTTT. Translated: CASSMGGLAGGLSTDTQYF.

This clone was observed once. This chain links TRBV4-1 with TRBJ2-7; D uncertain. Germline assignment: CDR1 MGHRA and CDR2 YSYEKL. The CDR3 runs to 13 residues. The V end lost 4 bases, the J end lost 2 bases, and 9 bases lay between the germline ends. The CDR3 here is CASSLGDAYEQYF. The CDR3 bases are TGCGCCAGCAGCCTCGGAGATGCCTACGAGCAGTACTTC.

This clone was observed a single time. The V call is TRBV6-1, the J call TRBJ1-1, with a weak D call TRBD1 (6 bases). Trimming cost V 2 bases and J 5 bases, with 24 bases left between them. CDR1 is MNHNS, CDR2 SASEGT, per germline. This CDR3 is built from 18 residues. The CDR3, as DNA: TGTGCCAGCAGTGAATATCCCACGGGGGCAGGGAGAGAGACTGAAGCTTTCTTT. Its protein is CASSEYPTGAGRETEAFF.

Within the sample, this clone is medium-sized. The chain carries TRBV21-1 and TRBJ1-1. TRBV21-1 is assigned pseudogene status. CDR3 length: 15 residues. The CDR3 coding sequence is TGTGCCAGCAGCTCCCGGCGGCCTATGAACACTGAAGCTTTCTTT. This encodes CASSSRRPMNTEAFF.

V gene TRBV7-9 combines with J gene TRBJ2-7, with a tentative D call TRBD2 (5 bases). This CDR3 is built from 18 residues. Germline CDR1 is SEHNR and CDR2 is FQNEAQ (reference sequence). Trimming cost V 5 bases and J 5 bases, with 28 bases left between them. The CDR3 loop reads CASSPRTGSLAHIDEQYF. The CDR3 region has the DNA TGTGCCAGCAGCCCCCGGACGGGCAGCCTAGCCCATATCGACGAGCAGTACTTC.

The CDR3 sequence: CATGDSGRAYNEQFF. Written as DNA, the CDR3 is TGTGCCACGGGGGATAGCGGGAGGGCCTACAATGAGCAGTTCTTC. J is TRBJ2-1 and V is TRBV15, with 11 bases fitting TRBD2. The CDR3 totals 15 residues. The J segment lost 2 bases and the V segment lost 9 bases, leaving 6 bases of the junction unmatched. CDR1 LNHNV and CDR2 YYDKDF come from the germline V gene (reference sequence). The full variable domain, its missing parts supplied by reference TRBV15 and TRBJ2-1, is DAMVIQNPRYQVTQFGKPVTLSCSQTLNHNVMYWYQQKSSQAPKLLFHYYDKDFNNEADTPDNFQSRRPNTSFCFLDIRSPGLGDTAMYLCATGDSGRAYNEQFFGPGTRLTVL.

The chain joins TRBV19 to TRBJ2-7; the match to TRBD2 covers 9 bases. Trimming cost V 1 base and J 5 bases; bases outside gene matches: 6. The CDR3 is made up of 15 amino acids. Germline-derived CDR1 and CDR2 are LNHDA and SQIVND (reference sequence). CDR3 nucleotides: TGTGCCAGTAGTATAGGGGCAGCGGGAGGCCACGAGCAGTACTTC. Residues: CASSIGAAGGHEQYF.

The chain carries TRBV15 and TRBJ2-1; D gene uncertain. The CDR3 consists of 12 residues. The V end was cut by 6 bases, the J end by 11 bases, with 14 bases between. Germline V gene data show CDR1 as LNHNV and CDR2 as YYDKDF (reference sequence). The CDR3 spells CATRDESPQQFF. DNA of the CDR3: TGTGCCACCAGGGATGAGAGCCCCCAGCAGTTCTTC.

This clone was counted a single time. The chain couples TRBV30 to TRBJ2-1; D is perhaps TRBD2 (5 bases). The CDR3 totals 15 residues. CDR1 and CDR2 (germline): GTSNPN, SVGIG (reference sequence). V was trimmed by 5 bases and J by 0 bases, leaving 14 bases between them. The CDR3 DNA reads as TGTGCCTGGGTCTGGAGTAGCGCCTCCTACAATGAGCAGTTCTTC. It specifies CAWVWSSASYNEQFF.

On this clone itself: The junction does not match germline at one end; this may be a read error. Other DNA sequences in this sample translate to the same CDR3. The chain combines TRBV4-3 with TRBJ2-7; D remains ambiguous. Germline lookup yields CDR1 LGHNA and CDR2 YSLEER. The length of the CDR3 is 15 residues. CDR3 DNA: TGCGCCAGCAGTCAAGGCCCAGGCGTAACCTACGAGCAGTACTTC. This gives the protein CASSQGPGVTYEQYF.

The chain links TRBV7-2 to TRBJ2-7, with 10 bases identical to TRBD2. The CDR3 sequence is 14 residues long. The V and J ends lost 5 bases and 6 bases, in that order; junction bases with no gene match: 7. Per germline, CDR1 SGHTA and CDR2 FQGNSA. CDR3 sequence: CASSPGLARGEQYF. In DNA form, the CDR3 reads TGTGCCAGCAGCCCGGGACTAGCGAGGGGCGAGCAGTACTTC.

V is TRBV29-1 and J is TRBJ2-3, with 10 bases aligning to TRBD1. The CDR3 covers 14 residues. Unmatched junction bases numbered 6, after V lost 3 bases and J lost 6 bases. Looked up from germline, CDR1 is SQVTM and CDR2 is ANQGSEA. As DNA, the CDR3 is TGCAGCGTTGAGGGGGGGACAGGGGCCGATACGCAGTATTTT. It codes for CSVEGGTGADTQYF.

This clone was observed a few times. This chain uses TRBV15 with TRBJ2-4, with D perhaps assigned TRBD1 or TRBD2 (5 bases each). Germline CDR1 is LNHNV and CDR2 is YYDKDF (reference sequence). The germline V and J ends were trimmed by 2 bases and 7 bases, with 15 bases remaining between them. The CDR3 is 15 amino acids. The CDR3: CATSRYGARLNIQYF. Here the CDR3 DNA reads TGTGCCACCAGCAGATACGGGGCTAGATTGAACATTCAGTACTTC.

This chain connects TRBV6-6 to TRBJ2-2; D is perhaps TRBD1 (6 bases). This CDR3 is 14 amino acids long. The germline V and J ends were trimmed by 2 bases and 3 bases, with 7 bases remaining between them. Germline CDR1 MNHNY, CDR2 SVGAGI (reference sequence). The CDR3 protein is CASSYKGDTGELFF. CDR3 nucleotides: TGTGCCAGCAGTTACAAGGGGGACACCGGGGAGCTGTTTTTT.

This clone was picked up one time. V and J are TRBV4-3 and TRBJ2-7; 7 positions match TRBD2. Germline trimming cut 1 base from V and 4 bases from J; bases unmatched to any gene: 7. The CDR3 runs to 15 residues. Germline V gives CDR1 LGHNA, CDR2 YSLEER. In DNA, the CDR3 is TGCGCCAGCAGCCAAGCCCCAGGGACTACGTACGAGCAGTACTTC. It codes for CASSQAPGTTYEQYF.

The genes are TRBV9 and TRBJ2-5, with 10 positions matching TRBD1. The J call could be wrong; TRBJ2-7 is a better fit for the DNA end. Germline loops: CDR1 SGDLS, CDR2 YYNGEE. CDR3 length equals 15 residues. The CDR3 coding sequence is TGTGCCAGCAGCTCCACGGGACAGGGGCCCTACGAGCAGTACTTC. This codes for CASSSTGQGPYEQYF.

V is TRBV6-1 and J is TRBJ2-1; a possible D gene is TRBD2 (5 bases). Per germline, CDR1 MNHNS and CDR2 SASEGT. V lost 2 bases to trimming and J lost 8 bases, with 13 bases between them. The CDR3 has 14 amino acids. The CDR3 reads CASSERSGMDEQFF. CDR3 DNA: TGTGCCAGCAGTGAAAGGTCGGGGATGGATGAGCAGTTCTTC.

This clone was found a few times. The V and J genes are TRBV6-5 and TRBJ1-1; no reliable D call. The V end lost 4 bases, the J end lost 6 bases, and 12 bases lay between the germline ends. Germline values: CDR1 MNHEY, CDR2 SVGAGI. This CDR3 contains 13 residues. The CDR3 region has the DNA TGTGCCAGCAGTTCCCGGGTCCTCCCTGAAGCTTTCTTT. Amino acid sequence: CASSSRVLPEAFF.

The CDR3 is CASSEDGFQGYTF. The CDR3 region has the DNA TGTGCCAGCAGTGAAGATGGGTTCCAAGGCTACACCTTC. The chain carries TRBV6-1 and TRBJ1-2; D ambiguous. Germline V lookup: CDR1 MNHNS, CDR2 SASEGT. The V gene lost 1 base and the J gene lost 8 bases, with 11 bases spanning the gap. CDR3 length: 13 amino acids.

This CDR3 is CASSQEGRSTEAFF. As DNA, the CDR3 is TGCGCCAGCAGCCAAGAGGGAAGGTCCACTGAAGCTTTCTTT. V is TRBV4-3 and J is TRBJ1-1; D is unclear. CDR1 and CDR2 from the germline V gene are LGHNA and YSLEER. V was clipped by 0 bases and J by 4 bases, with 9 bases between them. This CDR3 region has 14 residues.

The chain recombines TRBV7-2 with TRBJ1-3, with D unresolved. Germline V gene data show CDR1 as SGHTA and CDR2 as FQGNSA. The CDR3 has 17 amino acids. Deletions cut 0 bases from V and 1 base from J, with 13 bases between. CDR3 nucleotide sequence: TGTGCCAGCAGCTTAGCAGGATTAATGGGATCTGGAAACACCATATATTTT. Residues: CASSLAGLMGSGNTIYF.

The V call is TRBV2, the J call TRBJ2-3, with 7 bases aligning to TRBD2. Losses at the gene ends were 7 bases for V and 2 bases for J; bases not matched to a gene: 6. Germline values: CDR1 SNHLY, CDR2 FYNNEI. CDR3 length: 14 residues. The CDR3 nucleotides are TGTGCCAGCACTGGACTAGTCTTCACAGATACGCAGTATTTT. Translation gives CASTGLVFTDTQYF. The full variable domain, in which reference TRBV2 and TRBJ2-3 provide the parts outside the CDR3, is EPEVTQTPSHQVTQMGQEVILRCVPISNHLYFYWYRQILGQKVEFLVSFYNNEISEKSEIFDDQFSVERPDGSNFTLKIRSTKLEDSAMYFCASTGLVFTDTQYFGPGTRLTVL.

The rearrangement links TRBV9 to TRBJ2-2; D is perhaps TRBD1 or TRBD2 (5 bases each). The V end was cut by 1 base, the J end by 10 bases, with 20 bases between. The CDR3 is made up of 16 amino acids. Germline assignment: CDR1 SGDLS and CDR2 YYNGEE. This CDR3 is CASSVSGTAAIMELFF. CDR3 coding DNA: TGTGCCAGCAGCGTATCCGGGACGGCCGCGATTATGGAGCTGTTTTTT.

The gene calls are TRBV19 and TRBJ1-1; 7 bases are a match to TRBD1. The V segment lost 6 bases and the J segment 0 bases; nucleotides outside the gene matches: 4. The germline gives CDR1 LNHDA, CDR2 SQIVND (reference sequence). CDR3 length: 14 amino acids. The CDR3 DNA reads as TGTGCCAGTAGGGACAGGAATTTGAACACTGAAGCTTTCTTT. Translating gives CASRDRNLNTEAFF.

The chain employs TRBV28 and TRBJ2-1, with 11 bases fitting TRBD2. The ends lost 6 bases at V and 8 bases at J; junction bases unmatched: 24. The CDR3 runs 20 residues. The germline CDR1 and CDR2 sequences are MDHEN and SYDVKM. Here the CDR3 DNA reads TGTGCCAGCAGGACCACAGGGGGAGCCCCAACTAGCGGGAGCTTCGATGAGCAGTTCTTC. Residues: CASRTTGGAPTSGSFDEQFF.

This clone was found once. The J gene is TRBJ2-5, the V gene TRBV4-2, with TRBD1 matching over 7 bases. J lost 2 bases, V lost 1 base, and 13 bases had no gene match. Germline lookup yields CDR1 LGHNA and CDR2 YNFKEQ. This CDR3 has 18 residues. The CDR3 nucleotides are TGTGCCAGCAGCCAAGTTTCATGGCAGGACAGGTGGCAAGAGACCCAGTACTTC. It specifies CASSQVSWQDRWQETQYF.